This is a list of T cell receptor beta chains from one sample in a study of circulating tumor DNA in untreated peripheral T-cell lymphoma. Produced via immunoSEQ multiplex PCR; TCRdb's table is partial and in-frame only. The table shows about 2,200 clones, with 71% occurring only once. Material: tumor tissue. These receptors were collected from a human donor with peripheral T-cell lymphoma. The CDR3 runs from the conserved cysteine through the conserved F or W. D genes are given only for firm matches. Size values are once, few and many counts, or a class for expanded clones, and some rows have none.

. TRBJ1-5 few TRBV1 TGCACCAGCAGCCAAGATATTAGCCCAGCGGGGCGTCAGCCCCAGCATTTT CTSSQDISPAGRQPQHF
. TRBJ1-4 . TRBV2 TGTGCCAGCAGTGCAACCGACAAGGGAACTAATGAAAAACTGTTTTTT CASSATDKGTNEKLFF
TRBD1 TRBJ1-5 . TRBV11-3 TGTGCCAGCAGCCTTAGTTACCGGGACAGGGGGAGAGGGAGCAATCAGCCCCAGCATTTT CASSLSYRDRGRGSNQPQHF
. TRBJ2-5 . TRBV4-1 TGCGCCAGCAGCCAAGATGGTCAGACCCAGTACTTC CASSQDGQTQYF
. TRBJ1-1 . TRBV29-1 TGCAGCATTGAACGGACCGCAGGCACTGAAGCTTTCTTT CSIERTAGTEAFF
TRBD2 TRBJ2-3 . TRBV11-3 TGTGCCAGCAGCCAAGCCCCCCGGGCGGGAGGGCGGACAGATACGCAGTATTTT CASSQAPRAGGRTDTQYF
TRBD2 TRBJ2-7 once TRBV18 TGTGCCAGCTCACCAAGGTCCGTGACTAGCGGGAGAGCAGGCCACGAGCAGTACTTC CASSPRSVTSGRAGHEQYF
TRBD1 TRBJ1-2 . TRBV14 TGTGCCAGCAGCCAAATGGGGACAGGGGAGAATGGCTACACCTTC CASSQMGTGENGYTF
TRBD1 TRBJ2-5 . TRBV19 TGTGCCAGTAGTATAGTACAGGGGGAGACCCAGTACTTC CASSIVQGETQYF
. TRBJ1-2 once TRBV19 TGTGCCAGTGGGGGACCTGCTAACTATGGCTACACCTTC CASGGPANYGYTF
. TRBJ2-3 . TRBV18 TGTGCCAGCTCCGGGGGCCCAGATACGCAGTATTTT CASSGGPDTQYF
. TRBJ1-1 . TRBV12-5 TGTGCCAGCACCCGCTTGGGCGGAGCTTTCTTT CASTRLGGAFF
TRBD2 TRBJ2-1 . TRBV29-1 TGCAGCGTTGGACTAGCGGGAGTTGAGCAGTTCTTC CSVGLAGVEQFF
. TRBJ1-2 . TRBV18 TGTGCCAGCTCACCGGATTCCCTCCCCTATGGCTACACCTTC CASSPDSLPYGYTF
TRBD2 TRBJ2-1 . TRBV11-3 TGTGCCAGCAGCCGGAGGACTAGCCGGTACAATGAGCAGTTCTTC CASSRRTSRYNEQFF
. TRBJ1-5 . TRBV6-8 TGTGCCAGCAGCGAAAACCGGGCTTATAGCAATCAGCCCCAGCATTTT CASSENRAYSNQPQHF
. TRBJ2-3 few TRBV12-5 TGTGCCAGCAACACCGTCCCGGGAGATACACAGTATTTT CASNTVPGDTQYF
. TRBJ2-2 few TRBV19 TGTGCCAGTGGGGGGCTCGGGGAGCTGTTTTTT CASGGLGELFF
. TRBJ2-3 . TRBV11-3 TGTGCCAGCAGCCGGCGGGACATAAGCACAGATACGCAGTATTTT CASSRRDISTDTQYF
. TRBJ1-6 . TRBV19 TGTGCCAGTAGTATTCTACACTTGGTTTCACCCCTCTACTTT CASSILHLVSPLYF
TRBD1 TRBJ2-1 . TRBV11-3 TGTGCCAGCAGCTTCGGACAGGGAAACTACAATGAGCAGTTCTTC CASSFGQGNYNEQFF
TRBD2 TRBJ2-7 . TRBV6-8 TGTGCCATCAGCGAAGGTCTTGGGGAGGGCCGGAACGAGCAGTACTTC CAISEGLGEGRNEQYF
. TRBJ1-1 . TRBV5-1 TGCGCCAGCAGCTTTCGGGGGGAGAACACTGAAGCTTTCTTT CASSFRGENTEAFF
. TRBJ1-1 . TRBV7-2 TGTGCCAGCAGCTTAGTGACATGGGCGGAAGCTTTCTTT CASSLVTWAEAFF
TRBD2 TRBJ2-7 . TRBV6-8 TGTGCCAGCGGACTAGCGGGAGCCGAGCAGTACTTC CASGLAGAEQYF
. TRBJ1-5 . TRBV6-7 TGTGCCAGCACCAGAGCAGGAGAAGGCAATCAGCCCCAGCATTTT CASTRAGEGNQPQHF
. TRBJ2-1 once TRBV28 TGTGCCAGCAGACCCGACAGCTACAATGAGCAGTTCTTC CASRPDSYNEQFF
TRBD1 TRBJ1-1 . TRBV6-8 TGTGCCAGCAGTCTAGGACAGGGGGTAACTGAAGCTTTCTTT CASSLGQGVTEAFF
. TRBJ2-3 . TRBV11-3 TGTGCCAGCAGCTTAGGGGGGAACCTTGATACGCAGTATTTT CASSLGGNLDTQYF
TRBD1 TRBJ2-2 few TRBV14 TGTGCCAGCAGCCTGGGACAGGGTAGAATCTCCGGGGAGCTGTTTTTT CASSLGQGRISGELFF
TRBD1 TRBJ2-7 . TRBV9 TGTGCCAGCAGCGGGACAGGGGGTTACGAGCAGTACTTC CASSGTGGYEQYF
. TRBJ2-3 . TRBV2 TGTGCCAGCGGGACGGTCAGCACAGATACGCAGTATTTT CASGTVSTDTQYF
. TRBJ2-2 . TRBV6-8 TGTGCCAGCCCAAGAGTACACTCGAACACCGGGGAGCTGTTTTTT CASPRVHSNTGELFF
TRBD1 TRBJ2-7 . TRBV6-8 TGTGCCATCAGAATGGGACAGGGAGAGGACGAGCAGTACTTC CAIRMGQGEDEQYF
TRBD1 TRBJ2-7 . TRBV5-1 TGCGCCAGCAGCTTGGCCCCCACAGGGGACGAGCAGTACTTC CASSLAPTGDEQYF
. TRBJ2-2 few TRBV6-8 TGTGCCAGCAGTGAGAGGGGACCCGCGAACACCGGGGAGCTGTTTTTT CASSERGPANTGELFF
TRBD1 TRBJ1-5 . TRBV19 TGTGCCAGTAGTATAGTTGAGGGGGCAATGAGCAATCAGCCCCAGCATTTT CASSIVEGAMSNQPQHF
. TRBJ2-3 . TRBV11-3 TGTGCCAGCAGCATTAGCATACCCACAGATACGCAGTATTTT CASSISIPTDTQYF
. TRBJ1-1 . TRBV14 TGTGCCAGCAGCCAAGTGAACAGCGGAGCTTTCTTT CASSQVNSGAFF
. TRBJ1-1 . TRBV6-7 TGTGCCAGCAGTTACTTACAGAGTCCTAACACTGAAGCTTTCTTT CASSYLQSPNTEAFF
. TRBJ2-1 . TRBV15 TGTGCCACCAGCAGAGGAGGGACCCCCAACCACAATGAGCAGTTCTTC CATSRGGTPNHNEQFF
TRBD1 TRBJ1-4 few TRBV12-5 TGTGCTAACTCCACAGGGGGCTTATGGAATGAAAAACTGTTTTTT CANSTGGLWNEKLFF
TRBD1 TRBJ2-1 once TRBV11-3 TGTGCCAGCAGCCCGGACAGGGATAATTACAATGAGCAGTTCTTC CASSPDRDNYNEQFF
. TRBJ2-7 . TRBV6-8 TGTGCCAGCAGTTACGGTGGAGAGAACGTGGGCGAACAGTACTTC CASSYGGENVGEQYF
. TRBJ2-2 . TRBV23-1 TGCGCCAGCAGCCAAGGATTTGGGTTGTCACTCCGCAGCACCGGGGAGCTGTTTTTT CASSQGFGLSLRSTGELFF